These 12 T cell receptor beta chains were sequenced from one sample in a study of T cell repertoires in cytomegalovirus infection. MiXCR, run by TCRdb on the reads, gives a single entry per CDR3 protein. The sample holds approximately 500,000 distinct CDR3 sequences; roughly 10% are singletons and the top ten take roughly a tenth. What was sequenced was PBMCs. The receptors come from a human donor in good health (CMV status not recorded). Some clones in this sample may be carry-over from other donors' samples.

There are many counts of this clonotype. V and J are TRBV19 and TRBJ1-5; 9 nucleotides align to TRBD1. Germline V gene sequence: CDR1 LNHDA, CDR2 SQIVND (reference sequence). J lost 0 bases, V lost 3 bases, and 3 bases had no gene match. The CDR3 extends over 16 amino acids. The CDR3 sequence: CASSIRTGASNQPQHF. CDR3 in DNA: TGTGCCAGTAGTATTAGGACAGGGGCTAGCAATCAGCCCCAGCATTTT.

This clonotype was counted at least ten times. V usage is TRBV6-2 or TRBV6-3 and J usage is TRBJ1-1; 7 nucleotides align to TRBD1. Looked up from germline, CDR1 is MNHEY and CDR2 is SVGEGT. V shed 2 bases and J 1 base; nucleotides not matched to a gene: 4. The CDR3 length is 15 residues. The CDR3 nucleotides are TGTGCCAGCAGTTACCCGGGACAGTCGAACACTGAAGCTTTCTTT. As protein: CASSYPGQSNTEAFF.

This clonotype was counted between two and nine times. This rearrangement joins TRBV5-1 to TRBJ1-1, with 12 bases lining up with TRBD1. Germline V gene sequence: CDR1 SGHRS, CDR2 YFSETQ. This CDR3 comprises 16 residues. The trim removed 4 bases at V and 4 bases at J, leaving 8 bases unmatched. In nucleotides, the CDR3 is TGCGCCAGCAGCCCGGGACAGGGGGCGCGAGGCACTGAAGCTTTCTTT. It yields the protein CASSPGQGARGTEAFF.

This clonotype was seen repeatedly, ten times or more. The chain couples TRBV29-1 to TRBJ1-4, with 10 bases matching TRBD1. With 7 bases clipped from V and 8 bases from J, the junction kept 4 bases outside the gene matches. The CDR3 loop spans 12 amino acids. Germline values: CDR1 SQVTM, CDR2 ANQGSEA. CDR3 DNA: TGCAGCGCGAGGACAGGGGGAGAAAAACTGTTTTTT. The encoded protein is CSARTGGEKLFF.

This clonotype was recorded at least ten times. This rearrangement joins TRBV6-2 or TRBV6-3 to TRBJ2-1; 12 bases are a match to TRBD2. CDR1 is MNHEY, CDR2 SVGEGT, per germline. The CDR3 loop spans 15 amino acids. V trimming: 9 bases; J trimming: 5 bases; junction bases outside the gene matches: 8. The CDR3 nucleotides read TGTGCCAGTCTCGCTAGCGGGAGGGGACACAATGAGCAGTTCTTC. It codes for CASLASGRGHNEQFF.

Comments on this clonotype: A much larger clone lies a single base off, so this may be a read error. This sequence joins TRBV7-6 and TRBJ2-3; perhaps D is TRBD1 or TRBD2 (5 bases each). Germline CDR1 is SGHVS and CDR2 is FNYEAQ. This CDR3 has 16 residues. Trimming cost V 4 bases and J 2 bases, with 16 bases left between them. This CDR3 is CASSSNSGPATDTQYF. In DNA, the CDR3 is TGTGCCAGCAGCTCCAACTCGGGACCGGCCACAGATACGCAGTATTTT.

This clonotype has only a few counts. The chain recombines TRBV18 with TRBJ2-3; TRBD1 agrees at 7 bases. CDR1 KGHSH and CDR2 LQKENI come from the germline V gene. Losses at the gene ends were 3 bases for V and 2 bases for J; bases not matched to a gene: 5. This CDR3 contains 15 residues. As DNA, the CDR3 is TGTGCCAGCTCACCGACAGGGTTTTACACAGATACGCAGTATTTT. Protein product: CASSPTGFYTDTQYF.

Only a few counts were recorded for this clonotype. The chain's CDR3 is CASIVHTEAFF. Here the CDR3 DNA reads TGTGCCAGTATTGTCCACACTGAAGCTTTCTTT. This chain uses TRBV19 with TRBJ1-1; D is undetermined. Between the trimmed V and J ends, which lost 7 bases and 3 bases, there was a span of 6 bases. Germline lookup yields CDR1 LNHDA and CDR2 SQIVND (reference sequence). The CDR3 extends over 11 amino acids.

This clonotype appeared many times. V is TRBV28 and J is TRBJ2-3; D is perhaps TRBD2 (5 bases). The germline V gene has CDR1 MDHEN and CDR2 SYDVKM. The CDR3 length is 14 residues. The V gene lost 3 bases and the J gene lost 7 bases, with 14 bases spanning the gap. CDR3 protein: CASSLARERNTQYF. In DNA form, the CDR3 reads TGTGCCAGCAGTTTGGCAAGGGAGAGAAATACGCAGTATTTT.

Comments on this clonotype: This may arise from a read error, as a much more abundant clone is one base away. CDR3 DNA: TGCGCCAGCAGCTGGCAGGGCAGCGGGGGTGAGCAGTCCTTC. Its translation: CASSWQGSGGEQSF. The rearrangement uses TRBV5-1 and TRBJ2-1; 8 positions agree with TRBD2. This CDR3 contains 14 residues. Looked up from germline, CDR1 is SGHRS and CDR2 is YFSETQ. Combining the CDR3 with reference TRBV5-1 and TRBJ2-1 gives the whole variable domain KAGVTQTPRYLIKTRGQQVTLSCSPISGHRSVSWYQQTPGQGLQFLFEYFSETQRNKGNFPGRFSGRQFSNSRSEMNVSTLELGDSALYLCASSWQGSGGEQSFGPGTRLTVL.

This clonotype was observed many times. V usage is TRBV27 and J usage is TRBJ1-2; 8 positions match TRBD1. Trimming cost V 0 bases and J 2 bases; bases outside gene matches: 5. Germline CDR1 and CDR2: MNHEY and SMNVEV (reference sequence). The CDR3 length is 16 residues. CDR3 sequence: CASSLSGTGWNYGYTF. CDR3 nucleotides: TGTGCCAGCAGTTTATCCGGGACAGGTTGGAACTATGGCTACACCTTC.

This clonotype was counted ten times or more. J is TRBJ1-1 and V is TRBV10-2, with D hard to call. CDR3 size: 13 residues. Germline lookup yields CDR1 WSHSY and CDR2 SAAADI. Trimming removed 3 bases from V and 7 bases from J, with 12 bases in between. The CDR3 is CASSDSMRYEAFF. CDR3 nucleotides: TGCGCCAGCAGTGACAGTATGCGATATGAAGCTTTCTTT.